The clone carrying this TCR beta chain was seen only once. Antigen unknown. The assay was run at survey level. Sequenced by immunoSEQ multiplex PCR; TCRdb stores in-frame clones only, minus some. The repertoire holds roughly 31,000 clones, with 89% as singletons. This entry comes from a study of multiple sclerosis patients with progressive multifocal leukoencephalopathy. Study outcomes and limitations: Less diverse TRB repertoires were suggested in most PML patients.

The time point was: before natalizumab initiation. T0 blood was collected before the first natalizumab infusion. This receptor was taken from a human donor with multiple sclerosis. Sequences were obtained from PBMCs.

The CDR3 sequence is CASSQRTGDEQYF. In DNA form, the CDR3 reads TGTGCCAGCAGTCAAAGAACAGGGGACGAGCAGTACTTC. The chain couples TRBV5-4 to TRBJ2-7, with 7 nucleotides matching TRBD1. The CDR3 sequence is 13 residues long. The ends lost 5 bases at V and 5 bases at J; junction bases unmatched: 7. CDR1 and CDR2 (germline): SGHNT, YYREEE (reference sequence). The full variable domain, completed using reference TRBV5-4 and TRBJ2-7, is ETGVTQSPTHLIKTRGQQVTLRCSSQSGHNTVSWYQQALGQGPQFIFQYYREEENGRGNFPPRFSGLQFPNYSSELNVNALELDDSALYLCASSQRTGDEQYFGPGTRLTVT.